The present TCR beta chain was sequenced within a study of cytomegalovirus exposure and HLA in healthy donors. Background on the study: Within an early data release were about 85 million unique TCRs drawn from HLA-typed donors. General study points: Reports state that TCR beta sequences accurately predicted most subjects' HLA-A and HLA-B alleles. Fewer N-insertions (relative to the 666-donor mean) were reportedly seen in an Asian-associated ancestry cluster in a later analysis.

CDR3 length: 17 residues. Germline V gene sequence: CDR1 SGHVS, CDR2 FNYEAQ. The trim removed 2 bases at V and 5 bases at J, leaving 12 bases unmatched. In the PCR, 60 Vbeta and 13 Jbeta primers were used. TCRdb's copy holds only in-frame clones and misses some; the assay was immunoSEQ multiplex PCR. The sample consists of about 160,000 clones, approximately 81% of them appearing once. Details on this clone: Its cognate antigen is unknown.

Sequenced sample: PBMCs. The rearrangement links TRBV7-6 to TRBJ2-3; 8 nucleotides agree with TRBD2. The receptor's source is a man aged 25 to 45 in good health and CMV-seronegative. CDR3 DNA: TGTGCCAGCAGCTTACTAGCGGGCACTCCGACGGGAGATACGCAGTATTTT. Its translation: CASSLLAGTPTGDTQYF.